This T cell receptor (beta chain) was sequenced during a study of T cell repertoires in ileal Crohn's disease. General study findings and limits: Within the first postoperative year, endoscopy came at median roughly seven months.

As to this clone: Its matching antigen is unknown.

Libraries were prepared by immunoSEQ multiplex PCR; TCRdb keeps only in-frame clonotypes and omits some of them. Here the sample spans 2,400 or so clones, 86% being singletons. Time point in this sample: neoterminal ileum biopsy at postoperative endoscopy, about 6 months after surgery. CDR3 length equals 15 residues. V lost 5 bases and J 4 bases, leaving 15 bases between the germline ends. CDR1 MNHNY and CDR2 SVGAGI come from the germline V gene (reference sequence). This receptor was obtained from an adult with Crohn's disease. Sequenced material: ileal tissue. This chain uses TRBV6-6 with TRBJ2-1; D is uncertain. In DNA form, the CDR3 reads TGTGCCAGCAGTCCCGACGGATTAAATTACAATGAGCAGTTCTTC. Translating gives CASSPDGLNYNEQFF.